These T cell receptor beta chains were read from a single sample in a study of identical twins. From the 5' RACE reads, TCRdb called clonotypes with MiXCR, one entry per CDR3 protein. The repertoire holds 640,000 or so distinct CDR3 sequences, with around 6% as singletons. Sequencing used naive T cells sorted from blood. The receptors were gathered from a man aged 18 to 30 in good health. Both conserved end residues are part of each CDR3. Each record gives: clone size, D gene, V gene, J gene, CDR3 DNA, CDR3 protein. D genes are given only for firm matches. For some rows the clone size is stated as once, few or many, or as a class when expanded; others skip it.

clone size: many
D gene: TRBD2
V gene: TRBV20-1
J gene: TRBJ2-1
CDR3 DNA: TGCAGTGCTAGAGATCCTAGCGGGATTAGGGATGAGCAGTTCTTC
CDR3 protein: CSARDPSGIRDEQFF

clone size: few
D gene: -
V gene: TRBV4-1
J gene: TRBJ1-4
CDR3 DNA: TGCGCCAGCAGCCAAGTGGTGGGGTTTGGTGAAAAACTGTTTTTT
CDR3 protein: CASSQVVGFGEKLFF

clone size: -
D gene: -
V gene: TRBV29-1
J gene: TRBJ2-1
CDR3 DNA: TGCAGCGTTGAGTATAGCGGGACAGGGATCGATGAGCAGTTCTTC
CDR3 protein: CSVEYSGTGIDEQFF

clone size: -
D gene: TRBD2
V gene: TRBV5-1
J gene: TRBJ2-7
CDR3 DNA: TGCGCCAGCAGCAGTAGCGGGAGTTACTACGAGCAGTACTTC
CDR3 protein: CASSSSGSYYEQYF

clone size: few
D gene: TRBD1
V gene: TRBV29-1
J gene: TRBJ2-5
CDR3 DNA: TGCAGCGGGAGCCGGGACAGGGGTCGGACCCAGTACTTC
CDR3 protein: CSGSRDRGRTQYF

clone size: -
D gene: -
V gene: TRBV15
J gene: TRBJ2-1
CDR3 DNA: TGTGCCACCAGCAGAGTCTCGGGTAACAATGAGCAGTTCTTC
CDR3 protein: CATSRVSGNNEQFF

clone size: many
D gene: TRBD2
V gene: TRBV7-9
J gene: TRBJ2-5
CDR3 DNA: TGTGCCAGCAGCCCCCTAGCGGGAACACAAGAGACCCAGTACTTC
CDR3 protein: CASSPLAGTQETQYF

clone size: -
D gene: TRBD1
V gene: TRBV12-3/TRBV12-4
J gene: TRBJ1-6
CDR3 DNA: TGTGCCAGCAGTGGGGGACAGACTTCACCCCTCCACTTT
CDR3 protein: CASSGGQTSPLHF

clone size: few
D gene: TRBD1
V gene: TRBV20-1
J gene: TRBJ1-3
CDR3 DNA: TGCAGTGCTGTTCTCCAGGGCGGGACAGGGTCAGTCAACACCATATATTTT
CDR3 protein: CSAVLQGGTGSVNTIYF

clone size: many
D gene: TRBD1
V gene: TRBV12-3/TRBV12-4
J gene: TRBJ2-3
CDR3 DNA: TGTGCCAGCAGCCACGGACAGGTTATCACAGATACGCAGTATTTT
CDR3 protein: CASSHGQVITDTQYF